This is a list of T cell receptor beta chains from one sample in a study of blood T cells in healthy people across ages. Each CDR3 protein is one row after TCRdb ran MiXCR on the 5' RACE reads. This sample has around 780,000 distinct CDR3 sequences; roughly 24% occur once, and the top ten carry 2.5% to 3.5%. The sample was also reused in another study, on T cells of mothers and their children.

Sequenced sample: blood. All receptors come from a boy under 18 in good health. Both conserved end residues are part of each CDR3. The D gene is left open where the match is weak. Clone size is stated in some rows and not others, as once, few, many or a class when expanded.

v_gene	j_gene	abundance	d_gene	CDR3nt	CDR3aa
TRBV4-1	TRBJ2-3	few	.	TGCGCCAGCAGCCAACGGGGACCCCTCGGGCAGTATTTT	CASSQRGPLGQYF
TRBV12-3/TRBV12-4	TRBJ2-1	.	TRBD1	TGTGCCAGCAGTTTGATGACAGGGCCGTACAATGAGCAGTTCTTC	CASSLMTGPYNEQFF
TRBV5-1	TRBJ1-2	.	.	TGCGCCAGCAGCCCTAGGGGGGCAGTTCCTAACTATGGCTACACCTTC	CASSPRGAVPNYGYTF
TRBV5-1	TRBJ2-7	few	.	TGCGCCAGCAGCTTGGACAGGCTCGAGCAGTACTTC	CASSLDRLEQYF
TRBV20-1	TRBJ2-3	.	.	TGCAGTGCTAGAGATGCTAGGAGGAATAGCGCCACAGATACGCGGTATTTT	CSARDARRNSATDTRYF
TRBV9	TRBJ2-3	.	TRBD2	TGTGCCAGCAGCGCTAGCGGGGGGGCCGGGACAGATACGCAGTATTTT	CASSASGGAGTDTQYF
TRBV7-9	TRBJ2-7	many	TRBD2	TGTGCCAGCTCCCGGGGGGACGAGCAGTACTTC	CASSRGDEQYF
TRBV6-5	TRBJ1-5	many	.	TGTGCCAGCAGTTACAGTTCAGGAAAAAATCAGCCCCAGCATTTT	CASSYSSGKNQPQHF
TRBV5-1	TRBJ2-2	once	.	TGCGCCAGCAGCCCCCCGAGCCCCTTAACCGGGGAGCTGTTTTTT	CASSPPSPLTGELFF
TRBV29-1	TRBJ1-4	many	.	TGCAGCGTTGCAGGGTCCGACTATGAAAAACTGTTTTTT	CSVAGSDYEKLFF
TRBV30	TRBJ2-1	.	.	TGTGCCTGGACCCGCAGGGTCAATGAGCAGTTCTTC	CAWTRRVNEQFF
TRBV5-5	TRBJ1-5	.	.	TGTGCCAGCAGCTGGGCCGCAGGGTCCAATCAGCCCCAGCATTTT	CASSWAAGSNQPQHF
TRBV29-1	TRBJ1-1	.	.	TGCAGCGTTGAAGCCAGCGGACGGGCTTTCTTT	CSVEASGRAFF
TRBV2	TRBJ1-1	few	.	TGTGCCAGCAGTGGCAGGGCGCACACTGAAGCTTTCTTT	CASSGRAHTEAFF
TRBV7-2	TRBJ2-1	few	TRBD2	TGTGCCAGCAGCTTAGTCTATAGCGGGGGGGCCGGGCATGAGCAGTTCTTC	CASSLVYSGGAGHEQFF
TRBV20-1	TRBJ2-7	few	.	TGCAGTGCTCCGGGGGTCTACGAGCAGTACTTC	CSAPGVYEQYF
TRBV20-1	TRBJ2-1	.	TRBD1	TGCAGTGCTCACCAGGGGGCAGGGAATGAGCAGTTCTTC	CSAHQGAGNEQFF
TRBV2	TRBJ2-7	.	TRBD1	TGTGCCAGGGGATTCGGTAGACAGGGTCATAACGAGCAGTACTTC	CARGFGRQGHNEQYF
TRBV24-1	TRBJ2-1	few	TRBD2	TGTGCCACCAGTGATACATCCGGGACTAGCGGTTACAATGAGCAGTTCTTC	CATSDTSGTSGYNEQFF
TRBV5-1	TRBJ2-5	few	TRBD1	TGCGCCAGCAGACCCGGACAGGACCAAGAGACCCAGTACTTC	CASRPGQDQETQYF
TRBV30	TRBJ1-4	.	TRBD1	TGTGCTTCAGACCTAAGTGGACAGGGGGCAACTAATGAAAAACTGTTTTTT	CASDLSGQGATNEKLFF
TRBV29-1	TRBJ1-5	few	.	TGCAGCGTTGGGGACATCAATCAGCCCCAGCATTTT	CSVGDINQPQHF
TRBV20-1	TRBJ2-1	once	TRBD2	TGCAGTGCTAGAGCTCTAGCGGGCTCCTACAATGAGCAGTTCTTC	CSARALAGSYNEQFF
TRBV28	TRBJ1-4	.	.	TGTGCCAGCAGTGGGGACATTCGAAATTTTCGGCCGGCAACTAATGAAAAACTGTTTTTT	CASSGDIRNFRPATNEKLFF
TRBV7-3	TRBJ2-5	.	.	TGTGCCAGCAGCTTAGACAGTTGGGAGACCCAGTACTTC	CASSLDSWETQYF
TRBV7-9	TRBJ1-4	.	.	TGTGCCAGCAGCCCGGAGATAAATGAAAAACTGTTTTTT	CASSPEINEKLFF
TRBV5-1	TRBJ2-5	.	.	TGCGCCAGCAGCTTGGGAGGCAGTCCGAAAGAGACCCAGTACTTC	CASSLGGSPKETQYF
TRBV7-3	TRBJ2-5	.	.	TGTGCCAGCAGCCCGACAGGGTACAGGCCTAGCGGGCGGCAAGAGACCCAGTACTTC	CASSPTGYRPSGRQETQYF
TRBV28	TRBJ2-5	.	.	TGTGCCAGCACTTCCGGGGGGCCCCAAGAGACCCAGTACTTC	CASTSGGPQETQYF
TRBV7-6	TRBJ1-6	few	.	TGTGCCAGCAGCTTAGATCTGCGGGGGTCACCCCTCCACTTT	CASSLDLRGSPLHF
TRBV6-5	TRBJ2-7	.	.	TGTGCCAGCAGTTACTCGTGGGAGTACGAGCAGTACTTC	CASSYSWEYEQYF
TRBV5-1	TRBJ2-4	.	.	TGCGCCAGCAGCTTGGCCCCCGGGCCAACCAAAAACATTCAGTACTTC	CASSLAPGPTKNIQYF
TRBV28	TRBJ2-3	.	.	TGTGCCAGCAGTTTAAGGGACCACACAGATACGCAGTATTTT	CASSLRDHTDTQYF
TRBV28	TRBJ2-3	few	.	TGTGCCAGCAGTTTCAGCGGGTTGGGAGATACGCAGTATTTT	CASSFSGLGDTQYF
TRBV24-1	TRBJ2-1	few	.	TGTGCCACCAGTGATCCCGGTTATTACAATGAGCAGTTCTTC	CATSDPGYYNEQFF
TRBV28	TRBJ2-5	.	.	TGTGCCACTCAACCGGTCCGTTTGGGGGAGACCCAGTACTTC	CATQPVRLGETQYF
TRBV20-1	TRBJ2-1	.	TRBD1	TGCAGTGCTCACTATAAGGGGGCAGCGTACAATGAGCAGTTCTTC	CSAHYKGAAYNEQFF
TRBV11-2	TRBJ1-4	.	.	TGTGCCAGCAGCTTACACGCCGCGGCCGCCCATGAAAAACTGTTTTTT	CASSLHAAAAHEKLFF
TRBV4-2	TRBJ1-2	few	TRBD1	TGTGCCAGCAGCCAAGGGCTGGACAGGGGACGGGATGGCTACACCTTC	CASSQGLDRGRDGYTF
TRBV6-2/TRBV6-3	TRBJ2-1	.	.	TGTGCCAGCAGTTACCCAAGACTGGGGGACAATGAGCAGTTCTTC	CASSYPRLGDNEQFF
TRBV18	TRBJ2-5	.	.	TGTGCCAGCTCACCAATGGGGGGCGAGACCCAGTACTTC	CASSPMGGETQYF
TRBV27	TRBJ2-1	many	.	TGTGCCAGCAGTTTATCGGGTTATTCCTACAATGAGCAGTTCTTC	CASSLSGYSYNEQFF
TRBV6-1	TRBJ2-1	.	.	TGTGCCAGCATATGGGGTTCCGGCAATGAGCAGTTCTTC	CASIWGSGNEQFF
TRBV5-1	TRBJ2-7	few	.	TGCGCCAGCAGCGTTACGGGGCCGGCTAGCTCCTACGAGCAGTACTTC	CASSVTGPASSYEQYF
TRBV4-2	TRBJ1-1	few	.	TGTGCCAGCAGCCAAGTCGGTTATTCTGAAGCTTTCTTT	CASSQVGYSEAFF
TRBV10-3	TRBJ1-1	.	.	TGTGCCATCAGTTCGGGGACGAGGACTGAAGCTTTCTTT	CAISSGTRTEAFF
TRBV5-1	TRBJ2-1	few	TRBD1	TGCGCCAGCAGCTCCGGGACAGGGAGGGACAATGAGCAGTTCTTC	CASSSGTGRDNEQFF
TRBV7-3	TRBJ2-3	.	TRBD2	TGTGCCAGCAGCTTAATAGCGGGGGGGCTCGGAGATACGCAGTATTTT	CASSLIAGGLGDTQYF
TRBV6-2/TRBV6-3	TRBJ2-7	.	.	TGTGCCAGCAGTGTCAAGAACGAGCAGTACTTC	CASSVKNEQYF
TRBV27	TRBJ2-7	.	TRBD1	TGTGCCAGCAGGATAGACAGGGGTGGCCCCTACGAGCAGTACTTC	CASRIDRGGPYEQYF
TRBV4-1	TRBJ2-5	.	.	TGCGCCAGCAGCCCTAAAGGGGCCGGGGAGACCCAGTACTTC	CASSPKGAGETQYF
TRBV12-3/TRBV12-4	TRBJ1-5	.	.	TGTGCCAGCAGCGGGGGCGAGGGTAATCAGCCCCAGCATTTT	CASSGGEGNQPQHF